This record looks at one T cell receptor (beta chain) sequence and its context. Which antigen it targets is not known. No much larger clonotype is one base removed from it; base qualities were not supplied. Inclusive of the bounding cysteine and phenylalanine, the CDR3 is 13 residues long. Just the 39-base CDR3 DNA is kept, in frame starting at base 1. The germline V gene (reference sequence) specifies WNHNN as CDR1 and SYGVQD as CDR2. The trim is 4 bases for V and 0 bases for J, with a gap of 7 bases between the germline ends. Patients with a history of autoimmune disease or receiving systemic immunosuppression were excluded from the trial. Peripheral blood for TCR sequencing was collected from all dose cohorts at baseline, on cycle 4 day 1, and on cycle 7 day 1. Samples came from an open-label, multicenter, first-in-human phase I dose-escalation trial of ivuxolimab. Adults with locally advanced or metastatic melanoma, renal cell, hepatocellular, or head and neck squamous cell carcinoma were enrolled in the trial. Before TCR sequencing, CD4+ and CD8+ T cells were separately sorted from peripheral blood.

Genomic DNA was isolated from the sorted cells so that the TCRbeta CDR3 region could be sequenced. The immunoSEQ Assay was used for sequencing of TCRbeta CDR3 regions. Entries here come from immuneACCESS through TCRdb and include only in-frame sequences with V and J called. Some clones fail to appear in such tables; in the studies checked, an unresolved V gene covers under half of the shortfall, and the cause of the remainder is unknown. Present in this sample are 30,000 or so clones, more than 65% of which were seen just once. Jointly, the top ten make up about 15% of the sample. The data were obtained in a study of OX40 agonist ivuxolimab in advanced cancers. About the investigation overall: Ivuxolimab was an agonistic, fully human IgG2 monoclonal antibody directed against OX40 (CD134), a costimulatory receptor. Partial responses occurred in three dose-escalation patients: two with cutaneous melanoma and one with hepatocellular carcinoma. The point of sequencing TCRbeta in the periphery was to test whether ivuxolimab changed TCR sequence diversity and drove clonal T-cell expansion. Patients were allowed to have had prior anti-PD-1, anti-PD-L1 or anti-CTLA-4 therapy, and about 40% of the dose-escalation patients had been treated with checkpoint inhibitors. Intravenous ivuxolimab was administered to patients every 2 weeks at six dose levels: 0.01, 0.1, 0.3, 1.5, 3 and 10 mg/kg. The paper reports the monotherapy dose-escalation portion (N of about 52 patients) of the phase I ivuxolimab trial. Of the approximately 53 patients in dose escalation, about 20 had hepatocellular carcinoma, some 15 had melanoma, 9 had renal cell carcinoma and 9 had head and neck cancer. The dose-escalation cohort was almost 85% male with a mean age of about 54 years, ranging from roughly 23 to 90. General conclusions and limits of the study: Low levels of normalized T-cell clonal expansion were also seen in some nonresponding patients. In the 0.1-3.0 mg/kg groups, partial responders were among the patients with the lowest normalized peripheral clonal expansion, particularly in CD8+ T cells. At doses of 0.1 to 3.0 mg/kg, clonal expansion of both CD4+ and CD8+ blood T cells was observed from baseline to week 6. The antigen specificity of the clonally expanded peripheral T cells was not determined. After ivuxolimab, more expanded clones were found on average in CD8+ T cells than in CD4+ T cells.

The chain links TRBV10-1 with TRBJ2-7, and possibly TRBD1, on 6 matching bases. The source is an adult with an advanced solid tumor such as melanoma, head and neck, liver or kidney cancer. The source was CD4+ or CD8+ T cells sorted from blood, collected in a trial of the OX40 agonist ivuxolimab. The nucleotide sequence reads as follows: TGCGCCAGCAGTGCAGGGGTCTCCTACGAGCAGTACTTC. This is translated as CASSAGVSYEQYF.